Each of the 6 T cell receptor beta chains below was sequenced from the same sample in a study of blood T cell repertoires in COVID-19. TCRdb keeps only in-frame clones here, not all; method: immunoSEQ multiplex PCR. This sample has 120,000 to 150,000 clones, with 81% found just once. Sequences were obtained from peripheral blood. These receptors all stem from a human donor with acute or convalescent COVID-19. The donor label of this sample is uncertain.

The chain links TRBV19 to TRBJ2-4; perhaps TRBD2 as D (6 bases). Per the germline V gene, CDR1 is LNHDA and CDR2 is SQIVND (reference sequence). Trimming took off 6 bases at V and 1 base at J, with 16 bases between the two ends. The CDR3 runs 16 residues. Written as DNA, the CDR3 is TGTGCCAGTAGCCTTCATATCGGGGGTGCCAAAAACATTCAGTACTTC. It yields the protein CASSLHIGGAKNIQYF.

The sample holds a few counts of this clone. The J gene is TRBJ1-2, the V gene TRBV21-1; the D call in the table, TRBD1, was not verified against the DNA. TRBV21-1 counts as a pseudogene. The CDR3 loop spans 15 amino acids. The CDR3 DNA reads as TGTGCCAGCAGCTTCGACAGGGGGCTAAACTATGGCTACACCTTC. It encodes CASSFDRGLNYGYTF.

The chain recombines TRBV5-4 with TRBJ2-1; 12 bases align to TRBD2. The V segment lost 0 bases and the J segment 7 bases; nucleotides outside the gene matches: 5. Germline V gene lookup returns CDR1 SGHNT and CDR2 YYREEE (reference sequence). This CDR3 region has 16 residues. The CDR3 coding sequence is TGTGCCAGCAGCTTGGCTAGCGGGGGGGCTAGGAATGAGCAGTTCTTC. Its translation: CASSLASGGARNEQFF.

The chain is built from TRBV10-3 and TRBJ2-2, with 8 bases identical to TRBD2. J lost 5 bases, V lost 7 bases, and 6 bases had no gene match. The germline CDR1 and CDR2 sequences are ENHRY and SYGVKD. The CDR3 has 14 residues. CDR3 protein: CAIKSGLATGELFF. As DNA, the CDR3 is TGTGCCATCAAGAGCGGACTAGCAACCGGGGAGCTGTTTTTT.

The CDR3 here is CASSFGTGQLLGEQFF. CDR3 in DNA: TGTGCCAGCAGCTTTGGGACAGGCCAATTGTTGGGTGAGCAGTTCTTC. The chain recombines TRBV5-5 with TRBJ2-1; TRBD1 aligns across 8 bases. With 2 bases clipped from V and 9 bases from J, the junction kept 13 bases outside the gene matches. Germline values: CDR1 SGHKS, CDR2 YYEKEE (reference sequence). The CDR3 is made up of 16 amino acids.

V usage is TRBV12-3 or TRBV12-4 and J usage is TRBJ2-3; the D gene is possibly TRBD2 (5 bases). The CDR3 is 11 amino acids. V lost 3 bases, J lost 9 bases, and 7 bases lay in between. Here the CDR3 DNA reads TGTGCCAGCAGTTTGAGGGAGACGCAGTATTTT. It yields the protein CASSLRETQYF.